This TCR beta chain emerged from a study of T cell responses to AZD1222 COVID-19 vaccine. The wider study: Second-dose recipients at about 4 or about 12 weeks were treated as one pooled group.

Broader study findings: Targeting of unmutated variant regions was reportedly seen in nearly half of spike-specific TCRs. Only six people who got AZD1222 tested seropositive at baseline. Donors, mostly white British, included more females; clonal diversity was possibly underestimated.

The germline V gene encodes CDR1 SGHRS and CDR2 YFSETQ. The CDR3 consists of 14 residues. The V end lost 4 bases, the J end lost 2 bases, and 12 bases lay between the germline ends. Turning to this clone: Its antigen is undetermined.

Sequencing was performed with immunoSEQ multiplex PCR; in TCRdb, only in-frame clones are kept and a portion is missing. Of roughly 100,000 clones detected, approximately 88% appear once; the ten largest clones hold 20% to 25%. V usage is TRBV5-1 and J usage is TRBJ1-2; D is undetermined. The sequences come from peripheral blood, collected on day 0 of AZD1222 vaccination. The clonotype was recovered from an adult in good health. The CDR3 protein is CASSGGDLNYGYTF. The CDR3 DNA is TGCGCCAGCAGCGGTGGGGATCTAAACTATGGCTACACCTTC.